This TCR beta chain was captured by sequencing in a study of blood T cell repertoires in COVID-19. TCRdb keeps only in-frame clones here, not all; method: immunoSEQ multiplex PCR. The sample holds around 230,000 clones; roughly 82% are singletons and the top ten take 2% to 2.5%. Trimming took off 9 bases at V and 3 bases at J, with 21 bases between the two ends. This CDR3 comprises 15 residues. Germline lookup yields CDR1 SNHLY and CDR2 FYNNEI. The rearrangement joins TRBV2 to TRBJ2-7; tentatively, D is TRBD1 (6 bases). The receptor's source is a man aged 40-49 years who had recovered from COVID-19. Specimen: peripheral blood. CDR3 region: CASCDSRQAYYEQYF. In DNA form, the CDR3 reads TGTGCCAGTTGCGACTCAAGACAGGCTTACTACGAGCAGTACTTC.